These T cell receptor beta chains were read from a single sample in a study of regulatory T cells in long-lasting Graves disease. MiXCR, run by TCRdb on the multiplex PCR reads, gives a single entry per CDR3 protein. The sample contains under 400,000 distinct CDR3 sequences, roughly a sixth of which appear only once. The same data also went into a second study, on T cells in Graves' hyperthyroidism and ophthalmopathy.

The sequencing used peripheral blood mononuclear cells (PBMCs), collected at new diagnosis, from a patient treated with antithyroid drugs. These receptor sequences come from a man between 35 and 55 years old with Graves disease. CDR3s include the opening cysteine and the closing phenylalanine or tryptophan. The D gene is left open where the match is weak. Clone size appears in some rows only: once, few, many, or a class for an expanded clone.

size	D	J	V	DNA	CDR3
many	.	TRBJ1-5	TRBV20-1	TGCAGTGCTAGTAGGTTGAGCAATCAGCCCCAGCATTTT	CSASRLSNQPQHF
.	.	TRBJ2-3	TRBV5-1	TGCGCCTGCAGCTCAGACATACAGAAGCAGTATTTT	CACSSDIQKQYF
many	.	TRBJ2-1	TRBV5-1	TGTGCCAGCAGTTTGCGGGGCTCCTACAATGAGCAGTTCTTC	CASSLRGSYNEQFF
many	.	TRBJ2-3	TRBV20-1	TGCAGTGCTAGAGCGGGGTCTAGCACAGATACGCAGTATTTT	CSARAGSSTDTQYF
many	.	TRBJ2-1	TRBV7-3	TGTGCCAGCAGCGCCCAGGGAAACTACAATGAGCAGTTCTTC	CASSAQGNYNEQFF
many	.	TRBJ1-6	TRBV11-2	TGTGCCAGCAGCGCAAATTTTCATGGGGCGCTGAATTCACCCCTCCACTTT	CASSANFHGALNSPLHF
many	TRBD1	TRBJ1-1	TRBV28	TGTGCCAGCAGTTTAGCCGGGACAGGGGGCTCTGAAGCTTTCTTT	CASSLAGTGGSEAFF
many	.	TRBJ2-5	TRBV29-1	TGCAGCGTTGTGGGGGTAAACCAAGAGACCCAGTACTTC	CSVVGVNQETQYF
.	.	TRBJ1-5	TRBV12-3/TRBV12-4	TGTGCCAGCAGTTTCAAGTCCTTGGGACTAGCGGGGGGCAACAATCAGCCCCAGCATTTT	CASSFKSLGLAGGNNQPQHF
many	TRBD1	TRBJ1-5	TRBV2	TGTGCCAGCAGTGCAGGGGGGGGCGGTAGAAATCAGCCCCAGCATTTT	CASSAGGGGRNQPQHF
.	.	TRBJ2-5	TRBV29-1	TGCAGCGTTCTTAAAGGGACCCAGTACTTC	CSVLKGTQYF
.	.	TRBJ1-2	TRBV6-1	TGTGCCACCACACGTCGCCGGAGCTATGGCTACACCTTC	CATTRRRSYGYTF
.	.	TRBJ2-5	TRBV6-2/TRBV6-3	TGTGCCAGCGCCCCTGGAAGGGGATACGGGACCCAGTACTTC	CASAPGRGYGTQYF